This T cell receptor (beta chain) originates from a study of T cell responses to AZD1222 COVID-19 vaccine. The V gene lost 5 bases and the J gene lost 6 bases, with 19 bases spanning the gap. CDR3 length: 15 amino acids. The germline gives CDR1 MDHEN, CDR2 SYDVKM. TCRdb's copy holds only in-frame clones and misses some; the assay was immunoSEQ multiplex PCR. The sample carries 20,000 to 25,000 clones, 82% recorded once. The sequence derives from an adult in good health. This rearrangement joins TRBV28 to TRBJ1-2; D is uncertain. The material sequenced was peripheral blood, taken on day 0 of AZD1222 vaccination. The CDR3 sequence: CASSPSPRVVDGYTF. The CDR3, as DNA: TGTGCCAGCAGTCCGTCGCCGAGGGTCGTCGATGGCTACACCTTC.